The 5 T cell receptor beta chains below were found in one sample sequenced in a study of molecular identifiers for immune sequencing clone quantification. TCRdb fed the PCR reads into MiXCR, producing one record per CDR3 protein. The sample includes under 800,000 distinct CDR3 sequences, roughly 27% seen only once; the top ten take around 0.78%. Sample: naive CD8+ T cells from blood, with Jurkat cell RNA spiked in. Sample subset: FACS-sorted CD8+CD4-CCR7+CD45RA+ naive T cells. The receptor source for this set is a human donor in good health. Some libraries in this study had Jurkat cell RNA spiked in.

This clonotype was counted a few times. The chain links TRBV30 to TRBJ1-2, with D uncertain. Trimming took off 6 bases at V and 7 bases at J, with 18 bases between the two ends. CDR3 length: 13 amino acids. Germline CDR1 GTSNPN, CDR2 SVGIG (reference sequence). CDR3 protein: CACAGTDRFGYTF. The CDR3 nucleotides read TGTGCCTGCGCCGGAACAGACCGTTTTGGCTACACCTTC.

Ten or more counts support this clonotype. The chain uses TRBV6-5 and TRBJ2-7; 7 positions agree with TRBD1. Looked up from germline, CDR1 is MNHEY and CDR2 is SVGAGI. With 0 bases clipped from V and 1 base from J, the junction kept 3 bases outside the gene matches. The CDR3 contains 15 residues. For the CDR3, the DNA is TGTGCCAGCAGTTACTCCGAGGGGGCATCCTACGAGCAGTACTTC. This codes for CASSYSEGASYEQYF.

This clonotype was observed a few times. The CDR3: CASSFLGGWETQYF. CDR3 bases: TGTGCCAGCAGTTTTCTAGGGGGCTGGGAGACCCAGTACTTC. This chain joins TRBV12-3 or TRBV12-4 and TRBJ2-5, with TRBD1 identical over 7 bases. V was pared by 3 bases and J by 5 bases, with 6 bases of the junction left unmatched. This CDR3 spans 14 amino acids.

J is TRBJ2-7 and V is TRBV6-1, with TRBD1 as a possible D gene (5 bases). Germline values: CDR1 MNHNS, CDR2 SASEGT. V lost 4 bases to trimming and J lost 0 bases, with 10 bases between them. This CDR3 is built from 14 residues. The CDR3 reads CASSATVLSYEQYF. The CDR3, as DNA: TGTGCCAGCAGTGCGACAGTCCTCTCCTACGAGCAGTACTTC.

In regard to this clonotype: A much larger clone lies a single base off, so this may be a read error. The chain combines TRBV3-1 with TRBJ2-6; D ambiguous. Germline V gene sequence: CDR1 LGHDT, CDR2 YNNKEL (reference sequence). The CDR3 has 16 amino acids. The DNA for the CDR3 is TGTGCCAGCAGCCAAGTAGGGATCTCTTGGGCCAACGTCCTGACTTTC. This translates into CASSQVGISWANVLTF.